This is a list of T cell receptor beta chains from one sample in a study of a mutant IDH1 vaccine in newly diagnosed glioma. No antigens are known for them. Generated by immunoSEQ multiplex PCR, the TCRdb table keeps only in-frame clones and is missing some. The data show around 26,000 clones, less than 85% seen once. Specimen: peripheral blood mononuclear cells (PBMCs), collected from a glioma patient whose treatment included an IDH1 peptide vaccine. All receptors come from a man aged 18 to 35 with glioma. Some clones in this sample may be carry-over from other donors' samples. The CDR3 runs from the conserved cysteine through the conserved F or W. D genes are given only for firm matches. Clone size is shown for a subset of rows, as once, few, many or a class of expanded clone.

CDR3nt: TGTGCCAGCAGTGGATCCACAGGGGAGGTCACCGGGGAGCTGTTTTTT
CDR3aa: CASSGSTGEVTGELFF
abundance: -
j_gene: TRBJ2-2
d_gene: -
v_gene: TRBV6-6

CDR3nt: TGTGCCAGCAGAGCAGGGATGATGGCCACTGAAGCTTTCTTT
CDR3aa: CASRAGMMATEAFF
abundance: few
j_gene: TRBJ1-1
d_gene: -
v_gene: TRBV6-1

CDR3nt: TGTGCCAGCAGCCTCTGGGGACAGGGTGATAGTCAGCCCCAGCATTTT
CDR3aa: CASSLWGQGDSQPQHF
abundance: -
j_gene: TRBJ1-5
d_gene: TRBD1
v_gene: TRBV7-9

CDR3nt: TGTGCCAGCAGCGTAAGTAGCAATCAGCCCCAGCATTTT
CDR3aa: CASSVSSNQPQHF
abundance: -
j_gene: TRBJ1-5
d_gene: -
v_gene: TRBV9

CDR3nt: TGTGCCAGCAGAGAAAGGTGGACAGGAAGCTCCTACAATGAGCAGTTCTTC
CDR3aa: CASRERWTGSSYNEQFF
abundance: once
j_gene: TRBJ2-1
d_gene: TRBD1
v_gene: TRBV6-1

CDR3nt: TGTGCCAGCAGTTCGCGAAGACAGGGGGGCATCACTGAAGCTTTCTTT
CDR3aa: CASSSRRQGGITEAFF
abundance: -
j_gene: TRBJ1-1
d_gene: TRBD1
v_gene: TRBV27

CDR3nt: TGTGCCAGCAGTGAGGAGGGGGCGGGATATCAGCCCCAGCATTTT
CDR3aa: CASSEEGAGYQPQHF
abundance: -
j_gene: TRBJ1-5
d_gene: TRBD1
v_gene: TRBV6-1

CDR3nt: TGTGCCAGCAGTACAAGGACTAACTCGAACACCGGGGAGCTGTTTTTT
CDR3aa: CASSTRTNSNTGELFF
abundance: -
j_gene: TRBJ2-2
d_gene: -
v_gene: TRBV6-6

CDR3nt: TGTGCCAGCTCATCCTATGGTAGCACAGATACGCAGTATTTT
CDR3aa: CASSSYGSTDTQYF
abundance: few
j_gene: TRBJ2-3
d_gene: -
v_gene: TRBV18

CDR3nt: TGCGCCAGCAGCCAAGATCGGGCTAGCGGGAGCTACAATGAGCAGTTCTTC
CDR3aa: CASSQDRASGSYNEQFF
abundance: -
j_gene: TRBJ2-1
d_gene: TRBD2
v_gene: TRBV4-3

CDR3nt: TGTGCCAGCAGCTTGGCAATTGAGCAGTACTTC
CDR3aa: CASSLAIEQYF
abundance: -
j_gene: TRBJ2-7
d_gene: -
v_gene: TRBV5-6

CDR3nt: TGTGCCAGCAGTTACTCCAGGGACTACGAGCAGTACTTC
CDR3aa: CASSYSRDYEQYF
abundance: -
j_gene: TRBJ2-7
d_gene: -
v_gene: TRBV6-5

CDR3nt: TGTGCCAGCAGCTTCGGTTTGGCTGCCTACGAGCAGTACTTC
CDR3aa: CASSFGLAAYEQYF
abundance: few
j_gene: TRBJ2-7
d_gene: -
v_gene: TRBV2

CDR3nt: TGTGCCAGCAGTGATTCGGGATGGAACACTGAAGCTTTCTTT
CDR3aa: CASSDSGWNTEAFF
abundance: -
j_gene: TRBJ1-1
d_gene: -
v_gene: TRBV2

CDR3nt: TGCGCCAGCAGCCCGGAGGTCTCTGGAAACACCATATATTTT
CDR3aa: CASSPEVSGNTIYF
abundance: -
j_gene: TRBJ1-3
d_gene: -
v_gene: TRBV5-1

CDR3nt: TGTGCCAGCAGCTTGCAGGGGTTCTCCCCCACCGGGGAGCTGTTTTTT
CDR3aa: CASSLQGFSPTGELFF
abundance: -
j_gene: TRBJ2-2
d_gene: -
v_gene: TRBV11-2

CDR3nt: TGTGCCAGCAGCCTTTCGGGATGGACTGAAGCTTTCTTT
CDR3aa: CASSLSGWTEAFF
abundance: -
j_gene: TRBJ1-1
d_gene: -
v_gene: TRBV6-6

CDR3nt: TGTGCCAGCAGCTCGGGAAACAGGGATGGCTACACCTTC
CDR3aa: CASSSGNRDGYTF
abundance: -
j_gene: TRBJ1-2
d_gene: -
v_gene: TRBV7-9

CDR3nt: TGTGCCAGCAGCTCAGGTGGGGTTCACTATGGCTACACCTTC
CDR3aa: CASSSGGVHYGYTF
abundance: -
j_gene: TRBJ1-2
d_gene: -
v_gene: TRBV4-2

CDR3nt: TGCGCCAGCAGCCTCCTCCCGCGGACAGCTGACTACGAGCAGTACTTC
CDR3aa: CASSLLPRTADYEQYF
abundance: -
j_gene: TRBJ2-7
d_gene: -
v_gene: TRBV5-1

CDR3nt: TGTGCCAGCAGACAGGGTTCGAATCAGCCCCAGCATTTT
CDR3aa: CASRQGSNQPQHF
abundance: -
j_gene: TRBJ1-5
d_gene: -
v_gene: TRBV6-6

CDR3nt: TGTGCCAGCAGTCCCCGAGGAATAGGACGAGGGGAGCAGTACTTC
CDR3aa: CASSPRGIGRGEQYF
abundance: -
j_gene: TRBJ2-7
d_gene: -
v_gene: TRBV27

CDR3nt: TGTGCTAGTGGTTTGGTTCGGACAGGGGCGGTTAAGCAGTACTTC
CDR3aa: CASGLVRTGAVKQYF
abundance: -
j_gene: TRBJ2-7
d_gene: TRBD1
v_gene: TRBV12-5

CDR3nt: TGTGCCAGCAGCTCCGTCCCTAGCAATCAGCCCCAGCATTTT
CDR3aa: CASSSVPSNQPQHF
abundance: few
j_gene: TRBJ1-5
d_gene: -
v_gene: TRBV7-2

CDR3nt: TGCGCCAGCAGCTGGGAGGGACAGGGGGCGCAAGGCTACACCTTC
CDR3aa: CASSWEGQGAQGYTF
abundance: -
j_gene: TRBJ1-2
d_gene: TRBD1
v_gene: TRBV5-1

CDR3nt: TGTGCCACCACCCCGGGACAGGGTAGAGTTCAGCCCCAGCATTTT
CDR3aa: CATTPGQGRVQPQHF
abundance: -
j_gene: TRBJ1-5
d_gene: TRBD1
v_gene: TRBV19

CDR3nt: TGTGCCAGCAGCCCTGGGGGTACACAAGAGACCCAGTACTTC
CDR3aa: CASSPGGTQETQYF
abundance: once
j_gene: TRBJ2-5
d_gene: -
v_gene: TRBV9

CDR3nt: TGTGCCAGCTCACTCGGACAGCTTAGCAATCAGCCCCAGCATTTT
CDR3aa: CASSLGQLSNQPQHF
abundance: -
j_gene: TRBJ1-5
d_gene: -
v_gene: TRBV18